Listed here are 10 T cell receptor beta chains from one sample, sequenced in a study of cytomegalovirus exposure and HLA in healthy donors. The study ran its PCR with 60 Vbeta and 13 Jbeta primers. Here immunoSEQ multiplex PCR was the method, and the copy in TCRdb shows in-frame clones only, minus some. The table includes more than 110,000 clones, around a tenth detected once. The sample taken for sequencing was PBMCs. The receptors originated from a man aged 45-60 years in good health and CMV-seronegative.

This clone showed up just a few times. The rearrangement uses TRBV6-6 and TRBJ1-1; TRBD1 agrees at 8 bases. The germline gives CDR1 MNHNY, CDR2 SVGAGI (reference sequence). Germline trimming cut 5 bases from V and 0 bases from J; bases unmatched to any gene: 2. This CDR3 is built from 14 residues. DNA for the CDR3: TGTGCCAGCAGTGACAGGGGCTTGAACACTGAAGCTTTCTTT. The encoded protein is CASSDRGLNTEAFF.

The chain carries TRBV2 and TRBJ1-1; no definite D call. Trimming removed 4 bases at V and 4 bases at J, with 10 bases between. This CDR3 comprises 13 residues. CDR1 and CDR2 from the germline V gene are SNHLY and FYNNEI. CDR3 in DNA: TGTGCCAGCAGTGTGGTGACAACCACTGAAGCTTTCTTT. Translating gives CASSVVTTTEAFF.

This clone showed up just a few times. The rearrangement joins TRBV28 to TRBJ2-7; weak D call: TRBD2 (6 bases). Germline assignment: CDR1 MDHEN and CDR2 SYDVKM. The CDR3 consists of 18 residues. Trimming stripped 2 bases from V and 7 bases from J, with 27 bases between. CDR3 protein: CASSLSVYPSAGLREQYF. The DNA of the CDR3 is TGTGCCAGCAGTTTAAGTGTTTACCCGTCAGCGGGTCTACGTGAGCAGTACTTC. The full variable domain, with the rest looked up from reference TRBV28 and TRBJ2-7, is DVKVTQSSRYLVKRTGEKVFLECVQDMDHENMFWYRQDPGLGLRLIYFSYDVKMKEKGDIPEGYSVSREKKERFSLILESASTNQTSMYLCASSLSVYPSAGLREQYFGPGTRLTVT.

This clone was seen more than once but under ten times. The chain combines TRBV6-6 with TRBJ1-3, with no clear D. The CDR3 consists of 11 residues. The ends were cut back, 10 bases at V and 4 bases at J, with 8 bases in the middle. Germline V lookup: CDR1 MNHNY, CDR2 SVGAGI (reference sequence). The CDR3 loop is CANREGNTIYF. In nucleotides, the CDR3 is TGTGCCAACCGCGAGGGAAACACCATATATTTT.

This clone was counted between two and nine times. This sequence joins TRBV30 and TRBJ2-3; tentatively, D is TRBD1 (5 bases). Germline lookup yields CDR1 GTSNPN and CDR2 SVGIG (reference sequence). V shed 0 bases and J shed 10 bases, with 11 bases lying between them. The CDR3 is 12 residues long. The CDR3 bases are TGTGCCTGGAGTGTACTTGGGGCTTCGCAGTATTTT. The encoded protein is CAWSVLGASQYF.

The chain combines TRBV5-4 with TRBJ1-1; maybe TRBD1 (6 bases). Germline V gene sequence: CDR1 SGHNT, CDR2 YYREEE (reference sequence). Between the trimmed V and J ends, which lost 3 bases and 4 bases, there was a span of 16 bases. The CDR3 consists of 15 residues. The CDR3 spells CASSSLQGRGTEAFF. Written as DNA, the CDR3 is TGTGCCAGCAGCTCGCTACAGGGAAGGGGCACTGAAGCTTTCTTT.

This sequence joins TRBV13 and TRBJ2-7; D may be TRBD1 (6 bases). Germline-derived CDR1 and CDR2 are PRHDT and FYEKMQ (reference sequence). The CDR3 runs 14 residues. Trimming removed 1 base from V and 2 bases from J, with 9 bases in between. CDR3 region: CASSLAGETYEQYF. The CDR3 DNA is TGTGCCAGCAGCTTAGCAGGGGAGACCTACGAGCAGTACTTC.

The chain uses TRBV27 and TRBJ2-7; unclear D gene. The V and J ends lost 2 bases and 4 bases respectively, with 9 bases between them. This CDR3 is 13 amino acids long. CDR1 and CDR2 from the germline V gene are MNHEY and SMNVEV (reference sequence). The CDR3 reads CASSLKTLYEQYF. In DNA, the CDR3 is TGTGCCAGCAGTTTAAAGACATTATACGAGCAGTACTTC.

In its sample, this clone was seen a few times. Compared with germline, one end of the junction differs, possibly owing to a read error. The chain joins TRBV28 to TRBJ2-5, with D tentatively TRBD2 (5 bases). The CDR3 extends over 14 amino acids. Looked up from germline, CDR1 is MDHEN and CDR2 is SYDVKM. CDR3 nucleotide sequence: TGTGCCAGCAGTCCTCTAGCCGCCCAAGAGATCCAGTACTTC. Its protein product is CASSPLAAQEIQYF. The entire variable domain, with the rest obtained from reference TRBV28 and TRBJ2-5, is as follows: DVKVTQSSRYLVKRTGEKVFLECVQDMDHENMFWYRQDPGLGLRLIYFSYDVKMKEKGDIPEGYSVSREKKERFSLILESASTNQTSMYLCASSPLAAQEIQYFGPGTRLLVL.

This clone appeared a few times. The CDR3 here is CASKASGGSYEQYF. The CDR3 DNA reads as TGCGCCAGCAAAGCTAGCGGGGGGTCCTACGAGCAGTACTTC. The chain carries TRBV10-1 and TRBJ2-7; 11 nucleotides line up with TRBD2. This CDR3 comprises 14 residues. Germline loops: CDR1 WNHNN, CDR2 SYGVQD (reference sequence). The V segment lost 7 bases and the J segment 1 base; nucleotides outside the gene matches: 3.